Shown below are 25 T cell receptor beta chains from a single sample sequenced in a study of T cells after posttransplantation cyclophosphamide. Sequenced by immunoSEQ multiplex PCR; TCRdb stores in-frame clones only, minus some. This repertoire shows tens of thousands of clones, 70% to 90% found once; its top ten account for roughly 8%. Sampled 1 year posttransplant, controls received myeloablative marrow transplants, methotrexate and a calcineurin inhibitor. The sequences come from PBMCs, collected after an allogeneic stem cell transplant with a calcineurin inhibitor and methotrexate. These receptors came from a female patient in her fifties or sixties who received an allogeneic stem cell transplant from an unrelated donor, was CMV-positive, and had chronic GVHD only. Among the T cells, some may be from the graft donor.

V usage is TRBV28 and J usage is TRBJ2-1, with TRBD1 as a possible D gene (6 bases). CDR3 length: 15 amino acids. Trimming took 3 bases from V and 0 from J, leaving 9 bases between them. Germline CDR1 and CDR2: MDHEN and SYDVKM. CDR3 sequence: CASSFRDNSYNEQFF. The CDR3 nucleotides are TGTGCCAGCAGTTTCCGGGACAACTCCTACAATGAGCAGTTCTTC.

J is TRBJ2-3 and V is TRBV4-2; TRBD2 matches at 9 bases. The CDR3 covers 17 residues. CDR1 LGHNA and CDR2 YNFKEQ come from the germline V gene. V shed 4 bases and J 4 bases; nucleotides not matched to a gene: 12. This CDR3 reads CASSLPRASGTSDTQYF. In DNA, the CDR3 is TGTGCCAGCAGCCTCCCTCGTGCTAGCGGGACATCAGATACGCAGTATTTT.

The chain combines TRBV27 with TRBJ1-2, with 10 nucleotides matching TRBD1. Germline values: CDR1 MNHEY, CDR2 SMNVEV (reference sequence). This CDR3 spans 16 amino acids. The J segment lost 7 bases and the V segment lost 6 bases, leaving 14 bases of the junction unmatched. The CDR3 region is CASRSGTGVLVGGYTF. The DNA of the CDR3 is TGTGCCAGCAGGTCCGGGACAGGGGTTCTTGTAGGTGGCTACACCTTC.

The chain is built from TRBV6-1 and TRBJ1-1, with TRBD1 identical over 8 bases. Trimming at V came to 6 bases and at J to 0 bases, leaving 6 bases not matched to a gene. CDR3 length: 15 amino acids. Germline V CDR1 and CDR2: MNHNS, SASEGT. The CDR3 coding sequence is TGTGCCAGCAGATTCCGACAGGGGATGAACACTGAAGCTTTCTTT. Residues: CASRFRQGMNTEAFF.

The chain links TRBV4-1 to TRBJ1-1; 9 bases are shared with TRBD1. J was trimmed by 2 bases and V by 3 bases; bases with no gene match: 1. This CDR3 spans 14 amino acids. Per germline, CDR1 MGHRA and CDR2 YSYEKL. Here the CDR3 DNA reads TGCGCCAGCAGCCAGGGACAGGGCAACACTGAAGCTTTCTTT. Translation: CASSQGQGNTEAFF.

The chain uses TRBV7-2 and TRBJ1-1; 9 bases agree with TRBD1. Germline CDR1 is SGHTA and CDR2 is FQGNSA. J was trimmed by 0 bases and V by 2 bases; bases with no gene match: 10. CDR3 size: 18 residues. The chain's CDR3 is CASSLRSGTGLLNTEAFF. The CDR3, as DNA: TGTGCCAGCAGCTTAAGGTCCGGGACAGGGCTATTGAACACTGAAGCTTTCTTT.

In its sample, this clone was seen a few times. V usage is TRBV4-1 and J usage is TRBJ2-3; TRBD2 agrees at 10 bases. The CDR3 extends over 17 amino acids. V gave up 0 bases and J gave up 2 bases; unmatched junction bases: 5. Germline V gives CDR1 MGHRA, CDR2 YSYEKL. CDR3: CASSQESGLAPTDTQYF. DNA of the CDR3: TGCGCCAGCAGCCAAGAATCGGGACTAGCGCCCACAGATACGCAGTATTTT.

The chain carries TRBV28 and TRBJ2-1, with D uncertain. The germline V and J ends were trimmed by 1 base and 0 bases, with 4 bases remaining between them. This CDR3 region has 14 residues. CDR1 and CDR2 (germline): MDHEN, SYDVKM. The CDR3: CASSLLSSYNEQFF. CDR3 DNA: TGTGCCAGCAGTTTATTGAGCTCCTACAATGAGCAGTTCTTC.

Here the CDR3 reads CASSVEAGFYEQYF. Written as DNA, the CDR3 is TGTGCCAGCAGCGTAGAAGCGGGATTTTACGAGCAGTACTTC. This chain connects TRBV9 to TRBJ2-7; TRBD2 matches at 7 bases. Germline V CDR1 and CDR2: SGDLS, YYNGEE. The V segment lost 0 bases and the J segment 4 bases; nucleotides outside the gene matches: 4. CDR3 length: 14 residues.

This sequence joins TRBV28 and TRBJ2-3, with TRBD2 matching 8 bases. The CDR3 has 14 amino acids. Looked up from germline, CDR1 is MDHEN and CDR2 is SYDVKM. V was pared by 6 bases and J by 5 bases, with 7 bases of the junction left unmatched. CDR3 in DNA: TGTGCCAGCAGGTCGCCGGGGGGGAAAGATACGCAGTATTTT. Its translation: CASRSPGGKDTQYF.

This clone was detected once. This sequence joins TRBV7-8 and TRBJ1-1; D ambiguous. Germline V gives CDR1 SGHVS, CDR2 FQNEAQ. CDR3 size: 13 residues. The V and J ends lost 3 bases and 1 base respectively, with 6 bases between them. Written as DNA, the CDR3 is TGTGCCAGCAGCTTGGGCAAGAACACTGAAGCTTTCTTT. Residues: CASSLGKNTEAFF.

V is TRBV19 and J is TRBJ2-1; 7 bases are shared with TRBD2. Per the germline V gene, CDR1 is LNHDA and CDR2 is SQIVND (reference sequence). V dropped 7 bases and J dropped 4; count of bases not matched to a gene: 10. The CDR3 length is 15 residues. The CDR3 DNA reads TGTGCCAGTATTTCGGCGGGAGCGCAGTACAATGAGCAGTTCTTC. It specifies CASISAGAQYNEQFF.

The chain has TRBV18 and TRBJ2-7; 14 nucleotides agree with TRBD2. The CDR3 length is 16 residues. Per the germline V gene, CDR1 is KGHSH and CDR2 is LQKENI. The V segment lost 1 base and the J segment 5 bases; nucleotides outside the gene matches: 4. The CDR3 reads CASSPRGTSGRHEQYF. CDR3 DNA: TGTGCCAGCTCACCACGTGGGACTAGCGGGAGACACGAGCAGTACTTC.

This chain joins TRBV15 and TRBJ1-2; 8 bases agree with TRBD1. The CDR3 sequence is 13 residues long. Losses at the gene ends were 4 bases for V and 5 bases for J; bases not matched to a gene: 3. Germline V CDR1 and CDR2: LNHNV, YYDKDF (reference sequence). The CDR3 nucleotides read TGTGCCACCAGCACCGACAGGGGTTATGGCTACACCTTC. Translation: CATSTDRGYGYTF.

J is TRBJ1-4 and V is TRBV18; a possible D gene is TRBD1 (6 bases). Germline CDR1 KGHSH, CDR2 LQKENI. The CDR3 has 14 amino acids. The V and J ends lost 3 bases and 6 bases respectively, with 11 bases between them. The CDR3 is CASSPRNRDEKLFF. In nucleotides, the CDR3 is TGTGCCAGCTCACCTCGAAACAGGGATGAAAAACTGTTTTTT.

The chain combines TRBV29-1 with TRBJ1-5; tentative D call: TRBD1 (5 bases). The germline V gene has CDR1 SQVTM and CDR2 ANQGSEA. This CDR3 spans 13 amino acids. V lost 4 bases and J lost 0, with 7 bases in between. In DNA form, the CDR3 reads TGCAGCGTTGTAGACAGTAGCAATCAGCCCCAGCATTTT. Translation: CSVVDSSNQPQHF. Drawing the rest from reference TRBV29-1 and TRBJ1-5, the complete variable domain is SAVISQKPSRDICQRGTSLTIQCQVDSQVTMMFWYRQQPGQSLTLIATANQGSEATYESGFVIDKFPISRPNLTFSTLTVSNMSPEDSSIYLCSVVDSSNQPQHFGDGTRLSIL.

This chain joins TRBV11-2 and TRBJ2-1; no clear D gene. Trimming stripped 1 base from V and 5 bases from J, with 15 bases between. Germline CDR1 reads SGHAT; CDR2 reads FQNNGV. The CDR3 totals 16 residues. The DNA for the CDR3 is TGTGCCAGCAGCTTAGTTTTATCCGGGTTCGACAATGAGCAGTTCTTC. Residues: CASSLVLSGFDNEQFF.

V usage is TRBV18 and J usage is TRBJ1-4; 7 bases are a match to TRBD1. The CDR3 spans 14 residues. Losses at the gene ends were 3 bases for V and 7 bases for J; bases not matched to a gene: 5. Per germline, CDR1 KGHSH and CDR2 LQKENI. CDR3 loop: CASSPGTVGEKLFF. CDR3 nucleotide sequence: TGTGCCAGCTCACCCGGGACAGTGGGTGAAAAACTGTTTTTT.

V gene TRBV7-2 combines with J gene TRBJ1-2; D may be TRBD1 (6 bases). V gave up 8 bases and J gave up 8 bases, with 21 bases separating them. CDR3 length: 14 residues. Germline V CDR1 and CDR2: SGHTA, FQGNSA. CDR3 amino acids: CASGPQGALSGYTF. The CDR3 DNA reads TGTGCCAGCGGCCCACAGGGAGCTCTTTCCGGCTACACCTTC.

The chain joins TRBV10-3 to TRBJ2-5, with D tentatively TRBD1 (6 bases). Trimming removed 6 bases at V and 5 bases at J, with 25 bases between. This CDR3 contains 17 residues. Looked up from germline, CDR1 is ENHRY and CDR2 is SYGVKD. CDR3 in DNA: TGTGCCATCAGCGGGGCTGCTGGGACATGGGGTGGTGAGACCCAGTACTTC. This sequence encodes CAISGAAGTWGGETQYF.

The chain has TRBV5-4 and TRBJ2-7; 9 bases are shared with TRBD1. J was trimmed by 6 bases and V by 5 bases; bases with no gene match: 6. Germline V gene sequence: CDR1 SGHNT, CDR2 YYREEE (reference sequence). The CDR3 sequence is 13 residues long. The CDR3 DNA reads TGTGCCAGCAGTTTTGGGACAGGGCCCGAGCAGTACTTC. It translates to CASSFGTGPEQYF.

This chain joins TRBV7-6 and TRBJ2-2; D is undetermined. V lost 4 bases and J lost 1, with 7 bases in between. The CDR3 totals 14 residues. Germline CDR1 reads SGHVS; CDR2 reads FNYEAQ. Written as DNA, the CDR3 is TGTGCCAGCAGCTATCGACAGAACACCGGGGAGCTGTTTTTT. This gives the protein CASSYRQNTGELFF.

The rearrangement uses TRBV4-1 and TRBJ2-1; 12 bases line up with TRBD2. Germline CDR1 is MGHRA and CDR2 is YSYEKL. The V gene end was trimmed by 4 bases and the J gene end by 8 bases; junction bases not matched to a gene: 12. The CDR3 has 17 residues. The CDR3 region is CASSRLLQTSGRDEQFF. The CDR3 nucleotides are TGCGCCAGCAGCCGGCTCTTGCAGACTAGCGGGAGAGATGAGCAGTTCTTC.

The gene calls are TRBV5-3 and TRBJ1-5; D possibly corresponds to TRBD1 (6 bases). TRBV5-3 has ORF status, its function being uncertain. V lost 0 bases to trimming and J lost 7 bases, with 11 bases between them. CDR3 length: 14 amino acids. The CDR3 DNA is TGTGCCAGAAGCTTGGGAACAGGGAACCAGCCCCAGCATTTT. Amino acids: CARSLGTGNQPQHF.

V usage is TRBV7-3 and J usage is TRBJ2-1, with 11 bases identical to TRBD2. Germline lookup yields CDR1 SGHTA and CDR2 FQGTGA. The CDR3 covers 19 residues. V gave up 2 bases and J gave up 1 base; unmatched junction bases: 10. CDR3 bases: TGTGCCAGCAGCTTATCAGGGCTAGCGGGAGGATCATCCTACAATGAGCAGTTCTTC. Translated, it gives CASSLSGLAGGSSYNEQFF. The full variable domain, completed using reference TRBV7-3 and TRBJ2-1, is GAGVSQTPSNKVTEKGKYVELRCDPISGHTALYWYRQSLGQGPEFLIYFQGTGAADDSGLPNDRFFAVRPEGSVSTLKIQRTERGDSAVYLCASSLSGLAGGSSYNEQFFGPGTRLTVL.